This is a list of T cell receptor beta chains from one sample in a study of blood T cells in healthy people across ages. Via MiXCR, TCRdb re-called the 5' RACE reads, giving one row per CDR3 protein. Of some 290,000 distinct CDR3 sequences detected, around 27% appear once; the ten largest clones hold 29%. The specimen was blood. The receptor source for this set is a woman aged 70-85 years in good health. CDR3s include the opening cysteine and the closing phenylalanine or tryptophan. A D gene is named only where the DNA matches it firmly. Part of the rows lack a size; the others show once, few, many or a class for expanded clones.

J	size	D	V	DNA	CDR3
TRBJ2-7	-	TRBD2	TRBV20-1	TGCAGTGCTAGTGGACTAGCGGGCTCCTCCTACGAGCAGTACTTC	CSASGLAGSSYEQYF
TRBJ2-5	-	-	TRBV20-1	TGCAGTGCTAGCCGGGACGGACGAAAAGAGACCCAGTACTTC	CSASRDGRKETQYF
TRBJ2-1	few	-	TRBV5-1	TGCGCCGGCAGCTTCCTCCAGGGTAGCTCCTACAATGAGCAGTTCTTC	CAGSFLQGSSYNEQFF
TRBJ2-5	-	-	TRBV2	TGTGCCAGCAGTGAAGGGACTCCCAAAGGGACCCAGTACTTC	CASSEGTPKGTQYF
TRBJ1-1	-	TRBD1	TRBV12-5	TGTGCTAGTGGAAACAGGGGGGCTCTTGAAGTTTTCTTT	CASGNRGALEVFF
TRBJ2-1	-	TRBD2	TRBV28	TGTGCCAGCAGCCCCCCACGGGAGGGGGAGCAGTTCTTC	CASSPPREGEQFF
TRBJ2-1	-	-	TRBV20-1	TGCAGTGCTAGGGCTTCCCCATATGAGCATTTCTTC	CSARASPYEHFF
TRBJ2-5	many	-	TRBV20-1	TGCAGTGCTCCTTCAGGGACCCAAGAGACCCAGTACTTC	CSAPSGTQETQYF
TRBJ1-1	few	-	TRBV13	TGTGCCAGCAGCCGCCCCTTGGGCACTGAAGCTTTCTTT	CASSRPLGTEAFF
TRBJ2-7	-	-	TRBV9	TGTGCCAGCAGCGAGGGGGGCGGCAACTCCTACGAGCAGTACTTC	CASSEGGGNSYEQYF
TRBJ2-5	-	-	TRBV9	TGTGCCAGCAGCAGGGTAGGGCGATACCAAGAGACCCAGTACTTC	CASSRVGRYQETQYF
TRBJ2-5	-	-	TRBV13	TGTGCCTGCAGCTTAGTCCCACAAGAGACCCAGTACTTC	CACSLVPQETQYF
TRBJ2-7	-	-	TRBV6-1	TGTGCCAGCAGTGAATTGCGGCAGGGGACAAACTACGAGCAGTACTTC	CASSELRQGTNYEQYF
TRBJ2-1	once	-	TRBV3-1	TGTGCCAGCAGCCATCTAGGGGGTCGCGAGCAGTTCTTC	CASSHLGGREQFF
TRBJ2-4	-	-	TRBV29-1	TGCAGCGTTGAGGGGCTGGGGTGGGAAAACATTCAGTACTTC	CSVEGLGWENIQYF
TRBJ1-3	-	-	TRBV12-3/TRBV12-4	TGTGCCAGCAGTTTCAGGGTCTCTGGAAACACCATATATTTT	CASSFRVSGNTIYF
TRBJ2-3	-	-	TRBV28	TGTGCCATGGCGGGACGCGGGTCAGATACGCAGTATTTT	CAMAGRGSDTQYF
TRBJ1-1	few	-	TRBV6-5	TGTGCCAGCACTCGCCGGATGAACACTGAAGCTTTCTTT	CASTRRMNTEAFF
TRBJ2-6	-	TRBD1	TRBV6-6	TGTGCCAGCGGCTCGGTAGGGGGCCGCTCTGGGGCCAACGTCCTGACTTTC	CASGSVGGRSGANVLTF
TRBJ2-6	-	-	TRBV7-2	TGTGCCAGCAGCTTAGATGGGTTAGGGGCCAACGTCCTGACTTTC	CASSLDGLGANVLTF
TRBJ2-3	-	-	TRBV7-3	TGTGCCAGCAGTTTCTCGTTGGGGGATACGCAGTATTTT	CASSFSLGDTQYF
TRBJ2-1	-	TRBD1	TRBV2	TGTGCCAGCACCACTCCCGGGACAGGGGCTGACAATGAGCAGTTCTTC	CASTTPGTGADNEQFF
TRBJ2-4	few	-	TRBV7-2	TGTGCCAGCAGCGGACGAGGCGGGGTCGTAGCCAAAAACATTCAGTACTTC	CASSGRGGVVAKNIQYF
TRBJ2-7	few	-	TRBV28	TGTGCCAGCAGTTCCCAGAGCTTGCTAGGGGGATCGCACGAGCAGTACTTC	CASSSQSLLGGSHEQYF
TRBJ1-1	-	-	TRBV7-6	TGTGCCAGCAGCTTACGGGTTGGCAGGTTAAACACTGAAGCTTTCTTT	CASSLRVGRLNTEAFF
TRBJ2-5	few	TRBD2	TRBV20-1	TGCAGTGCCACACCGGGACTAGCGGGGGAGACCCAGTACTTC	CSATPGLAGETQYF
TRBJ2-5	-	-	TRBV15	TGTGCCACCAGTTACTGGGCAGGGACAGAGACCCAGTACTTC	CATSYWAGTETQYF
TRBJ2-7	once	-	TRBV27	TGTGCCAGCAGCGACTTCCGGGACGGGACCTACGAGCAGTACTTC	CASSDFRDGTYEQYF
TRBJ1-2	few	-	TRBV28	TGTGCCAGCAGCCCCCTTCTTCCCCCCGGCTACACCTTC	CASSPLLPPGYTF
TRBJ2-1	many	TRBD2	TRBV29-1	TGCAGCGGAGGTAGCGGGAGTGAGCAGTTCTTC	CSGGSGSEQFF
TRBJ2-7	few	-	TRBV5-5	TGTGCCAGCAGCTTCCTTTGGACAGACCGAGACGAGCAGTACTTC	CASSFLWTDRDEQYF
TRBJ2-7	once	TRBD2	TRBV28	TGTGCCAGCAGTTTATTCCGGCTAGCGGGACCTATTTACGAGCAGTACTTC	CASSLFRLAGPIYEQYF
TRBJ2-3	many	TRBD2	TRBV4-3	TGCGCCAGCAGCCAAGATTTGACTAGCGGGACAGATACGCAGTATTTT	CASSQDLTSGTDTQYF
TRBJ2-1	few	-	TRBV3-1	TGTGCCAGCAGCCCGTCTATTTCCTACAATGAGCAGTTCTTC	CASSPSISYNEQFF
TRBJ2-3	-	-	TRBV9	TGTGCCAGCACCCCCGGGGGAACTAGCACAGATACGCAGTATTTT	CASTPGGTSTDTQYF
TRBJ2-2	-	TRBD1	TRBV5-1	TGCGCCAGCAGCTTAACAGGGGACACCGGGGAGCTGTTTTTT	CASSLTGDTGELFF
TRBJ1-2	-	-	TRBV6-1	TGTGCCAGCAGTGAAGTGAGAGATGGTGTGGATGGCTACACCTTC	CASSEVRDGVDGYTF
TRBJ2-1	few	-	TRBV18	TGTGCCAGCTCACCACTCGCGGGGTCAGACAATGAGCAGTTCTTC	CASSPLAGSDNEQFF
TRBJ2-1	-	-	TRBV10-3	TGTGCCATCAGGGCCGTAGGGCCGGGTAATGAGCAGTTCTTC	CAIRAVGPGNEQFF
TRBJ2-4	-	TRBD1	TRBV7-9	TGTGCCAGCAGCGTGGGACAGAACATTCAGTACTTC	CASSVGQNIQYF
TRBJ2-1	-	TRBD2	TRBV28	TGTGCCAGCAGGGGGGGACTAGCGGAGCAAGGGCAGTTCTTC	CASRGGLAEQGQFF
TRBJ2-2	-	-	TRBV6-5	TGTGCCACAGGGAGACAGGTCAACACCGGGGAGCTGTTTTTT	CATGRQVNTGELFF
TRBJ2-7	few	TRBD2	TRBV25-1	TGTGCCAGCAGTGACCCAAGCGGGAGCTCCTACGAGCAGTACTTC	CASSDPSGSSYEQYF
TRBJ2-7	few	-	TRBV28	TGTGCCAGCAGTGAAGCCATTTCCTACGAGCAGTACTTC	CASSEAISYEQYF
TRBJ2-7	-	-	TRBV5-8	TGTGCCAGCAGCCTTATGGTCCCCCCCTACGAGCAGTACTTC	CASSLMVPPYEQYF
TRBJ1-2	few	-	TRBV14	TGTGCCAGCAGCGGAGACGGCACCTATGGCTACACCTTC	CASSGDGTYGYTF
TRBJ2-3	-	-	TRBV12-3/TRBV12-4	TGTGCCAGCAGTACTACCGGGACCCGCACAGATACGCAGTATTTT	CASSTTGTRTDTQYF
TRBJ2-1	few	TRBD1	TRBV29-1	TGCATCATCCGGACAGGGGGCTATGAGCAGTTCTTC	CIIRTGGYEQFF
TRBJ2-2	-	-	TRBV5-1	TGCGCCAGCAGCCTCCCCCGGGGGCAGCAGGGCGGGGAGCTGTTTTTT	CASSLPRGQQGGELFF
TRBJ2-1	few	TRBD2	TRBV27	TGTGCCAGCAGTTTCGGAACGGGAGGGAGACGAGAGTTCTTC	CASSFGTGGRREFF
TRBJ2-5	few	-	TRBV7-2	TGTGCCAGCAGCTTACGTGTGGTGGAGACCCAGTACTTC	CASSLRVVETQYF
TRBJ2-1	many	TRBD2	TRBV6-2/TRBV6-3	TGTGCCAGCAGTTACTCAGGACTAGCGGGGATCTACAATGAGCAGTTCTTC	CASSYSGLAGIYNEQFF
TRBJ1-2	few	-	TRBV14	TGTGCCAGCAGCCAAGATTTCGGAGGGCGGGGTCTCTACACCTTC	CASSQDFGGRGLYTF
TRBJ2-3	-	-	TRBV6-5	TGTGCCAGCAGTAAAACGGGGCAGGGAAATACGCGGTATTTT	CASSKTGQGNTRYF
TRBJ2-1	-	-	TRBV10-3	TGTGCCATCAGTGGGACTGATTACAATGAGCAGTTCTTC	CAISGTDYNEQFF